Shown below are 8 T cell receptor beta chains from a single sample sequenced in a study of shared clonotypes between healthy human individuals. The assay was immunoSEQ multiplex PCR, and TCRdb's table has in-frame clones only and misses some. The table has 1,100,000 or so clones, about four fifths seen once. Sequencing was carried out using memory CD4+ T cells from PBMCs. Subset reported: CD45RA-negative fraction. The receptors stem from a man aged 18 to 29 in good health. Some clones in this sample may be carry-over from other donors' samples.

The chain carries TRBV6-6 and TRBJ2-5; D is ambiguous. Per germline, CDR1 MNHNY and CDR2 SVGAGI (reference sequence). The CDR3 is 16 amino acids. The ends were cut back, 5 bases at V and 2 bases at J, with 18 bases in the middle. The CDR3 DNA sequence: TGTGCCAGCAGTCCTACCCGAGGCAGCCGACAAGAGACCCAGTACTTC. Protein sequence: CASSPTRGSRQETQYF.

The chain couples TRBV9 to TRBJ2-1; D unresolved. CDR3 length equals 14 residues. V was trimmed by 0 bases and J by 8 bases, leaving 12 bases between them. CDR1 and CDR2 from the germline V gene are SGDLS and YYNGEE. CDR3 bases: TGTGCCAGCAGCGTAGAGGTTGGGTCCGATGAGCAGTTCTTC. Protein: CASSVEVGSDEQFF.

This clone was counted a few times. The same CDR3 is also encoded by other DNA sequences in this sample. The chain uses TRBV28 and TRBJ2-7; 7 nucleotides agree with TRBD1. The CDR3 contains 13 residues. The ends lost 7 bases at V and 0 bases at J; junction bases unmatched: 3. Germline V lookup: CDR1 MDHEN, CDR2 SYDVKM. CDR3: CASTRDSSYEQYF. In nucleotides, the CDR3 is TGTGCCAGCACCCGGGACAGCTCCTACGAGCAGTACTTC. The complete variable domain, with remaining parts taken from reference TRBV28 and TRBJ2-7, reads DVKVTQSSRYLVKRTGEKVFLECVQDMDHENMFWYRQDPGLGLRLIYFSYDVKMKEKGDIPEGYSVSREKKERFSLILESASTNQTSMYLCASTRDSSYEQYFGPGTRLTVT.

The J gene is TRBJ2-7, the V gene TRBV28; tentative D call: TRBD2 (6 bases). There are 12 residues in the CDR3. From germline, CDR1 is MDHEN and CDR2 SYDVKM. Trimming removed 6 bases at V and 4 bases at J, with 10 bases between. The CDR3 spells CASSVGGYEQYF. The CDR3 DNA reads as TGTGCCAGCAGCGTCGGGGGTTACGAGCAGTACTTC. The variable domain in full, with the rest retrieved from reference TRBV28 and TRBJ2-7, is DVKVTQSSRYLVKRTGEKVFLECVQDMDHENMFWYRQDPGLGLRLIYFSYDVKMKEKGDIPEGYSVSREKKERFSLILESASTNQTSMYLCASSVGGYEQYFGPGTRLTVT.

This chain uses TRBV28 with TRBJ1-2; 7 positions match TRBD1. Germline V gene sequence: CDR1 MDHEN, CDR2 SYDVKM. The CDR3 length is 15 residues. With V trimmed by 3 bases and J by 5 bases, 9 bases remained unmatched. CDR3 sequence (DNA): TGTGCCAGCAGTTTTAGTCTCGGCAGGGGGTATGGCTACACCTTC. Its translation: CASSFSLGRGYGYTF.

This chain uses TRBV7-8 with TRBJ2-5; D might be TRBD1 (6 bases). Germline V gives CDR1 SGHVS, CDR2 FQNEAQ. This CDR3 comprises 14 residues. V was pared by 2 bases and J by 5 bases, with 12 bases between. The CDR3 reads CASSLSEGVETQYF. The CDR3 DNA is TGTGCCAGCAGCTTATCAGAGGGGGTGGAGACCCAGTACTTC. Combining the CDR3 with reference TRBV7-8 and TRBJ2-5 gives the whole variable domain GAGVSQSPRYKVAKRGQDVALRCDPISGHVSLFWYQQALGQGPEFLTYFQNEAQLDKSGLPSDRFFAERPEGSVSTLKIQRTQQEDSAVYLCASSLSEGVETQYFGPGTRLLVL.

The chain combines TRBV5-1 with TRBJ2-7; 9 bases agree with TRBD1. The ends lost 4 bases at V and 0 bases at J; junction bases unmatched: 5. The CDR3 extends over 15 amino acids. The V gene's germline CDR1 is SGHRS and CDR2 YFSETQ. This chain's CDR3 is CASSHGTGNSYEQYF. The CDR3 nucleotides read TGCGCCAGCAGCCACGGGACAGGGAACTCCTACGAGCAGTACTTC.

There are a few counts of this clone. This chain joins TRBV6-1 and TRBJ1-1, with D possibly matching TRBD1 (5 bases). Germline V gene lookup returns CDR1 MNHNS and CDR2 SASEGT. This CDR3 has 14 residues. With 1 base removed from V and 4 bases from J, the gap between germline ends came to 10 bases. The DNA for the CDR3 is TGTGCCAGCAGTGAAGGGGGCCATCCCACTGAAGCTTTCTTT. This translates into CASSEGGHPTEAFF.